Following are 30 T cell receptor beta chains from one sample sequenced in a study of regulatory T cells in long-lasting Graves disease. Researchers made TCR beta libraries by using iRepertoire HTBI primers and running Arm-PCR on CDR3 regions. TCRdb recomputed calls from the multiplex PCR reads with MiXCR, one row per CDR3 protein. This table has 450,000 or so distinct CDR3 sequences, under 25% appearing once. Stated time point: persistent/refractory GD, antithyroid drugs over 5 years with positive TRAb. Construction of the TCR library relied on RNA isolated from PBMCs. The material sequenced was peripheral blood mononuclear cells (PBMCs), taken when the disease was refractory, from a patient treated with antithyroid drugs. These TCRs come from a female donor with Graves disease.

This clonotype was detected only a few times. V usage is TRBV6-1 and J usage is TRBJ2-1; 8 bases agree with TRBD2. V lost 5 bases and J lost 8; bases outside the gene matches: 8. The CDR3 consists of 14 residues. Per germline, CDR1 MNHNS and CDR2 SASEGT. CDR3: CASSRRTGGDEQFF. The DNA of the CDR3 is TGTGCCAGCAGTCGAAGGACCGGGGGGGATGAGCAGTTCTTC.

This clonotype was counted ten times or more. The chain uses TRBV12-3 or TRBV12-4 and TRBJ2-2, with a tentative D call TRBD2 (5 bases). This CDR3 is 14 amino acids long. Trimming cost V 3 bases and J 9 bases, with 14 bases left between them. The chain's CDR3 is CASSFGAGDRELFF. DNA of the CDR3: TGTGCCAGCAGTTTCGGCGCGGGTGACCGGGAGCTGTTTTTT.

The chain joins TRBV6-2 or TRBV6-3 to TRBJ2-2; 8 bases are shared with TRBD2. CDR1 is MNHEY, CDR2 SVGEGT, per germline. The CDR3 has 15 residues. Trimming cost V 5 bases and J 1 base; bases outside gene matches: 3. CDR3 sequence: CASSVSGGNTGELFF. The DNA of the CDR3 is TGTGCCAGCAGTGTAAGCGGGGGGAACACCGGGGAGCTGTTTTTT.

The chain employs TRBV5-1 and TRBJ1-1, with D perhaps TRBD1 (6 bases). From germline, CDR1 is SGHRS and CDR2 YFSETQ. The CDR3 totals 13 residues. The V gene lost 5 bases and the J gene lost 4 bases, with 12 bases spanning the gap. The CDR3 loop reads CASRKGESTEAFF. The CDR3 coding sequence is TGCGCCAGCAGGAAGGGGGAGAGCACTGAAGCTTTCTTT. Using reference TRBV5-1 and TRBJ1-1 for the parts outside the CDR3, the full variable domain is KAGVTQTPRYLIKTRGQQVTLSCSPISGHRSVSWYQQTPGQGLQFLFEYFSETQRNKGNFPGRFSGRQFSNSRSEMNVSTLELGDSALYLCASRKGESTEAFFGQGTRLTVV.

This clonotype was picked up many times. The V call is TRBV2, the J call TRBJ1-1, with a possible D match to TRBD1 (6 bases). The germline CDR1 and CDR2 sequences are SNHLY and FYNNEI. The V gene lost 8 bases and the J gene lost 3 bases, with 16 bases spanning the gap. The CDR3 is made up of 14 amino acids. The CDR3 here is CASQRAGDHTEAFF. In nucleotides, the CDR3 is TGTGCCAGCCAAAGAGCAGGGGATCACACTGAAGCTTTCTTT.

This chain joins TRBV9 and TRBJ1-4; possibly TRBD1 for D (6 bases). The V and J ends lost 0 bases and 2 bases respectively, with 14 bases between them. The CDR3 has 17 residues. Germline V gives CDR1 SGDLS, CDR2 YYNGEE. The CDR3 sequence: CASSVAGGGPTNEKLFF. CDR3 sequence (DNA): TGTGCCAGCAGCGTAGCGGGCGGGGGCCCTACTAATGAAAAACTGTTTTTT. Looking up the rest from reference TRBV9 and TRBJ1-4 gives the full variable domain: DSGVTQTPKHLITATGQRVTLRCSPRSGDLSVYWYQQSLDQGLQFLIQYYNGEERAKGNILERFSAQQFPDLHSELNLSSLELGDSALYFCASSVAGGGPTNEKLFFGSGTQLSVL.

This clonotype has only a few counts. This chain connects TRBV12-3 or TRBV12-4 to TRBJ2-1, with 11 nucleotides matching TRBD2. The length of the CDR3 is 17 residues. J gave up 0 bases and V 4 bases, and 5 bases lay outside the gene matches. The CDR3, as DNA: TGTGCCAGCAGTTCCACTAGCGGGAGAGTCTCCTACAATGAGCAGTTCTTC. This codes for CASSSTSGRVSYNEQFF.

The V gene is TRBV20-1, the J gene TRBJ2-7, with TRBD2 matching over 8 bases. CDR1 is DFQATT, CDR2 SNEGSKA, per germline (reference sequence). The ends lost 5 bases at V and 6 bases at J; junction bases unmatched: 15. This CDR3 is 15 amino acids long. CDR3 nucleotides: TGCAGTGCTTTGAGGAGTAGCGGGATTCCAAGCGAGCAGTACTTC. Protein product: CSALRSSGIPSEQYF.

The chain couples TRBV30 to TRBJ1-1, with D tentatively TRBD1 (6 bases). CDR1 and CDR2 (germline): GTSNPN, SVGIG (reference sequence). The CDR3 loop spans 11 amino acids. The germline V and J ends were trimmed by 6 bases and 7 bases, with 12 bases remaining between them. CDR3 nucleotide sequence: TGTGCCTGTACCCAGGGGTATGAAGCTTTCTTT. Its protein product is CACTQGYEAFF.

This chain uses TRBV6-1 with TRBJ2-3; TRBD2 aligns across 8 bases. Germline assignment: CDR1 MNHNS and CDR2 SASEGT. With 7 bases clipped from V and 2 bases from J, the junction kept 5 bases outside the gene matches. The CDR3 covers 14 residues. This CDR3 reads CASTSGSYTDTQYF. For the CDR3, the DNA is TGTGCCAGCACTAGCGGGTCCTACACAGATACGCAGTATTTT.

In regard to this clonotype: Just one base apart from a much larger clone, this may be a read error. The chain's CDR3 is CASSLVGQATDYTF. Here the CDR3 DNA reads TGCGCCAGCAGCTTGGTTGGACAGGCCACTGACTACACCTTC. The genes are TRBV5-1 and TRBJ1-2, with 7 bases matching TRBD1. The germline V gene encodes CDR1 SGHRS and CDR2 YFSETQ. CDR3 length: 14 residues. With 0 bases clipped from V and 10 bases from J, the junction kept 9 bases outside the gene matches.

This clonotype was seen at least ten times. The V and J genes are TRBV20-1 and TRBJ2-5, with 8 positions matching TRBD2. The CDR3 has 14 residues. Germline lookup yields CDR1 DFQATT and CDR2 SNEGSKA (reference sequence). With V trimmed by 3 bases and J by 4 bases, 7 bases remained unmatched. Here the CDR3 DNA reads TGCAGTGCTAGCAAAGCGGGGGCGAGAGAGACCCAGTACTTC. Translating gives CSASKAGARETQYF.

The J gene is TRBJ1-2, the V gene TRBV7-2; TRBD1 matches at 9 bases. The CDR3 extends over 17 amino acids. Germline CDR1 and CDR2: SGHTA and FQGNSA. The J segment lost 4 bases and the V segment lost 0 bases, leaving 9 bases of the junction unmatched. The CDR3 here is CASSLAGTGGTSYGYTF. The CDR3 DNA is TGTGCCAGCAGCTTAGCAGGAACAGGGGGCACCTCCTATGGCTACACCTTC.

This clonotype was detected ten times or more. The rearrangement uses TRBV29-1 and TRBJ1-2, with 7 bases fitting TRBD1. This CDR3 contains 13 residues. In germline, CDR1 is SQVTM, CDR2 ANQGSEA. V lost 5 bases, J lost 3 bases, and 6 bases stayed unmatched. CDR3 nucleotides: TGCAGCGTTCTACGACAGGGAGACTATGGCTACACCTTC. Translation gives CSVLRQGDYGYTF.

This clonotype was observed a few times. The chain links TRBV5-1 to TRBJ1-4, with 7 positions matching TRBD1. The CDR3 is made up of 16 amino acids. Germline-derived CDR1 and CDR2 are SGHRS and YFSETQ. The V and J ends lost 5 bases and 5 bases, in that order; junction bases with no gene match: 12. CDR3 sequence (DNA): TGCGCCAGCAGTTTGACAGGGACCCTTGACAATGAAAAACTGTTTTTT. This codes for CASSLTGTLDNEKLFF.

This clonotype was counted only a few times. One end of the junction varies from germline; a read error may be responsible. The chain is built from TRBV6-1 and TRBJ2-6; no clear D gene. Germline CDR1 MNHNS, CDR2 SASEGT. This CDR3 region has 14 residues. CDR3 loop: CASSPSSAANVLTF. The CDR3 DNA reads TGTGCCAGCAGTCCTTCTTCTGCGGCCAACGTCCTGACTTTC.

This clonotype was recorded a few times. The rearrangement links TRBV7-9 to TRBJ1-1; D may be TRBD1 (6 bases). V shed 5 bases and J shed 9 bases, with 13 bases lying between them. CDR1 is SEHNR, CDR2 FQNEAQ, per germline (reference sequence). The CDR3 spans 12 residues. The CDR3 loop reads CASSPDSLKAFF. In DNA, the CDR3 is TGTGCCAGCAGCCCGGACAGTCTAAAAGCTTTCTTT.

CDR3 bases: TGCGCCAGCAGCCAATGGGCGGGAGACGGCAATGAGCAGTTCTTC. Translating it yields CASSQWAGDGNEQFF. The J gene is TRBJ2-1, the V gene TRBV4-3, with 7 bases aligning to TRBD2. With V trimmed by 2 bases and J by 6 bases, 7 bases remained unmatched. The CDR3 runs to 15 residues. Germline-derived CDR1 and CDR2 are LGHNA and YSLEER.

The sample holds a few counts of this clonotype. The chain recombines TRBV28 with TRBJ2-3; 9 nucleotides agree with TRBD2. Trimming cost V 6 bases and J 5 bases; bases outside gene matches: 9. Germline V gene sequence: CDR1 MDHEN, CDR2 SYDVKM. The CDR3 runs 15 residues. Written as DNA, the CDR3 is TGTGCCAGCAGGGGTAGCGGGAGTGGGAGAGATACGCAGTATTTT. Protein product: CASRGSGSGRDTQYF.

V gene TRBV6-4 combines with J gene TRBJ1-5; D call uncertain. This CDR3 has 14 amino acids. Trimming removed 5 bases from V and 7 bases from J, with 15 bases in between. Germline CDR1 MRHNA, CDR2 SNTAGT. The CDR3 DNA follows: TGTGCCAGCAGTTACCGCCCGGATGGGCAGCCCCAGCATTTT. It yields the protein CASSYRPDGQPQHF.

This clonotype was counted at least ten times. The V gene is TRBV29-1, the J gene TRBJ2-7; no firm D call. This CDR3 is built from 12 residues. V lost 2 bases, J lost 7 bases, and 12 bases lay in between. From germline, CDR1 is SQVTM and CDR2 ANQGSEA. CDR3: CSVERHGKEQYF. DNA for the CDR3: TGCAGCGTTGAAAGGCACGGCAAGGAGCAGTACTTC.

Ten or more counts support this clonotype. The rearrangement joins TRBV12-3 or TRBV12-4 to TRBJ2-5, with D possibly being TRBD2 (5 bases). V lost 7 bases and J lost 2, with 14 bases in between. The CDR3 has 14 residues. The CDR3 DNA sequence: TGTGCCAGCACCCTTGGAGGCAGACAAGAGACCCAGTACTTC. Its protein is CASTLGGRQETQYF.

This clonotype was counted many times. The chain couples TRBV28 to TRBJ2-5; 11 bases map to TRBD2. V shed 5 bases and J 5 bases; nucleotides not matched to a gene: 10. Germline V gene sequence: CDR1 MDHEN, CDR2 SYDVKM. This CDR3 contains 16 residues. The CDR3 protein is CASSPGLADPGETQYF. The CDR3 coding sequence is TGTGCCAGCAGTCCGGGACTAGCGGATCCGGGGGAGACCCAGTACTTC.

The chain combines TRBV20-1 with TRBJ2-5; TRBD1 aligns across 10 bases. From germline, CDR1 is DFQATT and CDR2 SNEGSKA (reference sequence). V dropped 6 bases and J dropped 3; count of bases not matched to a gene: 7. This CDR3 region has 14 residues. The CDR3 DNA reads TGCAGTGCCACTAGGGACAGGGGAGAAGAGACCCAGTACTTC. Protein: CSATRDRGEETQYF.

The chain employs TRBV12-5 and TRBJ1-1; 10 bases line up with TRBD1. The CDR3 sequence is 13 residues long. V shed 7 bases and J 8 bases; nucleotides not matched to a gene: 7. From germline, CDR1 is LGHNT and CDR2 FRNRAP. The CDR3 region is CASAKTGGEEAFF. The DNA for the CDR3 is TGTGCTAGTGCCAAGACAGGGGGCGAAGAAGCTTTCTTT.

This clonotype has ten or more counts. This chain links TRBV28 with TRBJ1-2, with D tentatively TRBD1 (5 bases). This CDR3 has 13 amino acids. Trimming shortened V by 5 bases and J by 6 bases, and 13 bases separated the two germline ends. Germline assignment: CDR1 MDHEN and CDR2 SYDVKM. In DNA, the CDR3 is TGTGCCAGCAGTAAGGACATCCCCGATGGCTACACCTTC. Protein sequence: CASSKDIPDGYTF.

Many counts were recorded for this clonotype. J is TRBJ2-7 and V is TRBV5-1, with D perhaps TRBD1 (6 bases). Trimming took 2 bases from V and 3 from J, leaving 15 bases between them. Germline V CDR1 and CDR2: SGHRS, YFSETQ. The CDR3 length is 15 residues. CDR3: CASSFGAGEIYEQYF. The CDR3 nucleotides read TGCGCCAGCAGCTTTGGGGCAGGGGAAATCTACGAGCAGTACTTC.

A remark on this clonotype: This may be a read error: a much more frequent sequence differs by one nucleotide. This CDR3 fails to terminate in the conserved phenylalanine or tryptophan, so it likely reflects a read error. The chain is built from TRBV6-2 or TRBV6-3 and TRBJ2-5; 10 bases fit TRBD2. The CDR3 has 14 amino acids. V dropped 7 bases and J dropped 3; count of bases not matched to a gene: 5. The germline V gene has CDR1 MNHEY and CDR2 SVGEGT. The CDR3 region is CASKSGGGKETQYS. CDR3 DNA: TGTGCCAGCAAAAGCGGGGGGGGTAAAGAGACCCAGTACTCC.

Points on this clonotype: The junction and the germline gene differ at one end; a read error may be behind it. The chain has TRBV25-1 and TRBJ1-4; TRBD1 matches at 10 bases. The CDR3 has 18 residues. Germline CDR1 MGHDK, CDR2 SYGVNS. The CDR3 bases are TGTGCCAGCAGTGAATGGGGGACAGGGGTTGAAACTAATGAAGAACTGTTTTTT. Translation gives CASSEWGTGVETNEELFF.

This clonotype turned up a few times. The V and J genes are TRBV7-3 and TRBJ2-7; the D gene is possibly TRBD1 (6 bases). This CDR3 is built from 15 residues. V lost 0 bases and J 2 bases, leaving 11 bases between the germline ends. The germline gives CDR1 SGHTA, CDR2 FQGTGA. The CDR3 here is CASSLTPGAPYEQYF. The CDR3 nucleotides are TGTGCCAGCAGCTTAACCCCAGGGGCCCCCTACGAGCAGTACTTC.